The sequence of this T cell receptor (beta chain) was determined in a study of post-analysis software for immune sequencing data. Study background: Several disease courses (relapsing-remitting, secondary progressive and progressive-relapsing) of multiple sclerosis were included. Findings and caveats of the study: The normalized Chao1 diversity of multiple sclerosis patients was significantly lower than that of controls. Those samples that were prepared in the same batch co-clustered strongly by F measure.

Unique molecular identifiers had been added to the TCR beta cDNA libraries. Using its own MiXCR run on the PCR reads, TCRdb lists one record per CDR3 protein. The profile shows around 160,000 distinct CDR3 sequences, about 36% of them singletons. As regards this clonotype: What it binds is not known.

Sequencing was performed on blood, taken after autologous hematopoietic stem cell transplantation. This receptor was taken from a girl aged 10-17 years with multiple sclerosis.

The CDR3 DNA sequence: TGTGCCAGCAGCCATATTCCCTTTGGGGGTACTAATGAAAAACTGTTTTTT. Its translation is CASSHIPFGGTNEKLFF. The V gene is TRBV7-2, the J gene TRBJ1-4; a weak D match, TRBD1 (5 bases). CDR1 is SGHTA and CDR2 is FQGNSA in the germline V gene. The CDR3 runs to 17 residues. The V end was cut by 5 bases, the J end by 2 bases, with 18 bases between.